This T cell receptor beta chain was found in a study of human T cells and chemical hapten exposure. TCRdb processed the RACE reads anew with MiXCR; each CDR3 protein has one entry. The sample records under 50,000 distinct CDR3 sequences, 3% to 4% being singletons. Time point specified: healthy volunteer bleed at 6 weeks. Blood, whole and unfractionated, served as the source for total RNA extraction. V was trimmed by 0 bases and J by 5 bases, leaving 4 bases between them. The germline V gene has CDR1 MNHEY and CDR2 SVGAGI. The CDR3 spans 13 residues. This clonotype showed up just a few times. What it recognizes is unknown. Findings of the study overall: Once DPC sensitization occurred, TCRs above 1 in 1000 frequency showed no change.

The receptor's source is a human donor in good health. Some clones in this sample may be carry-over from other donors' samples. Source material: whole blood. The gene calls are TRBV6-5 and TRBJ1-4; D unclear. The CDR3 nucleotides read TGTGCCAGCAGTTACTCAGGAAATGAAAAACTGTTTTTT. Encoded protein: CASSYSGNEKLFF.